Listed here is a single T cell receptor (beta chain). As yet, its antigen is unknown. Germline-derived CDR1 and CDR2 are ENHRY and SYGVKD. This CDR3 is 16 amino acids long. Germline trimming cut 10 bases from V and 0 bases from J; bases unmatched to any gene: 5. A library of TCRbeta sequences, prepared with unique molecular identifiers, was generated. Each CDR3 protein is one row after TCRdb ran MiXCR on the PCR reads. The table includes a few hundred thousand distinct CDR3 sequences, over 10% detected once. This sample stems from a study of T-cell reconstitution after alpha-beta-depleted transplantation in children. Broader study findings: In patients about two months after transplant, alpha-beta T cells reportedly arose from several hundred expanded graft clones.

This specimen was PBMCs, mostly from graft donor cells, taken 360 days after TCRalphabeta/CD19-depleted stem cell transplant. The source of this sequence is a male patient aged 10 to 17 who had a stem cell transplant for acute myeloid leukemia, so the T cells may come from the graft donor. The rearrangement joins TRBV10-3 to TRBJ2-6; the match to TRBD1 covers 11 bases. The CDR3 bases are TGTGCCAGTGGACAGGGGGCGGGCTCTGGGGCCAACGTCCTGACTTTC. This gives the protein CASGQGAGSGANVLTF.